The subject of this entry is one T cell receptor (beta chain). Its antigen is unknown. Unique molecular identifiers were affixed to discrete cDNA molecules within the library. Each CDR3 protein is one row after TCRdb ran MiXCR on the RACE reads. The repertoire includes around 120,000 distinct CDR3 sequences, about 13% of them detected once, and 0.92% sits in the top ten. The sample originates from a study of human T cells and chemical hapten exposure. Study-wide background: The study sensitized with 2% DPC on a roughly 2 cm by roughly 2 cm patch of upper inner arm skin. Findings and caveats of the study: As patch test score rose, PT1 expanded TCR counts tended to rise as well. Clustering by CDR3 similarity yielded significantly more large clusters from expanded TCRs than controls.

Trimming shortened V by 7 bases and J by 5 bases, and 15 bases separated the two germline ends. CDR1 MNHEY and CDR2 SVGEGT come from the germline V gene. The CDR3 consists of 14 residues. Time point meaning: patch test 1, 2 weeks after DPC sensitization. Treatment meaning: therapeutic diphenylcyclopropenone sensitization with weekly scalp DPC. The TCR sequence derives from a man in his late teens or twenties with alopecia areata. Some clones in this sample may be carry-over from other donors' samples. The chain is built from TRBV6-2 or TRBV6-3 and TRBJ1-5; the D is unclear. Sequenced here: whole blood, sampled in connection with sensitization to the hapten diphenylcyclopropenone (DPC). The CDR3 reads CASTPNGEDQPQHF. The CDR3 DNA reads as TGTGCCAGCACCCCGAACGGTGAAGATCAGCCCCAGCATTTT.